Following are 12 T cell receptor beta chains from one sample sequenced in a study of blood T cell repertoires in COVID-19. Here immunoSEQ multiplex PCR was the method, and the copy in TCRdb shows in-frame clones only, minus some. Of fewer than 65,000 clones listed, roughly 79% are singletons. The specimen sequenced was peripheral blood. These receptors all come from a man in his fifties or sixties with acute or convalescent COVID-19.

The chain couples TRBV29-1 to TRBJ1-3; 8 positions agree with TRBD1. With V trimmed by 7 bases and J by 7 bases, 6 bases remained unmatched. In germline, CDR1 is SQVTM, CDR2 ANQGSEA. There are 12 residues in the CDR3. CDR3 nucleotide sequence: TGCAGCGCAGGGGGCGAAAAGAACACCATATATTTT. Translating gives CSAGGEKNTIYF.

The chain joins TRBV6-1 to TRBJ2-5; D perhaps matches TRBD1 (5 bases). Germline V gene sequence: CDR1 MNHNS, CDR2 SASEGT. There are 15 residues in the CDR3. V was trimmed by 3 bases and J by 3 bases, leaving 14 bases between them. CDR3: CASSDLGALEETQYF. CDR3 coding DNA: TGTGCCAGCAGTGATTTAGGGGCTTTGGAAGAGACCCAGTACTTC.

This chain joins TRBV7-2 and TRBJ1-4, with D possibly TRBD1 on 6 matching bases. Trimming took 3 bases from V and 7 from J, leaving 15 bases between them. The germline CDR1 and CDR2 sequences are SGHTA and FQGNSA. This CDR3 has 15 residues. DNA for the CDR3: TGTGCCAGCAGCTTCGCGGGGGGGGCGAGTGAAAAACTGTTTTTT. Translation: CASSFAGGASEKLFF.

The chain uses TRBV5-1 and TRBJ2-1, with D perhaps matching TRBD2 (6 bases). V lost 8 bases and J lost 6, with 18 bases in between. The CDR3 is 14 residues long. CDR1 is SGHRS and CDR2 is YFSETQ in the germline V gene. CDR3 loop: CASSTPGDGNEQFF. As DNA, the CDR3 is TGCGCCAGTTCAACCCCGGGGGATGGCAATGAGCAGTTCTTC.

The chain employs TRBV28 and TRBJ1-2; D gene unclear. The CDR3 loop spans 12 amino acids. Trimming shortened V by 4 bases and J by 10 bases, and 13 bases separated the two germline ends. Germline V CDR1 and CDR2: MDHEN, SYDVKM. The DNA of the CDR3 is TGTGCCAGCAGTTCATCAGTCGGAGACTACACCTTC. Translation gives CASSSSVGDYTF.

The chain joins TRBV28 to TRBJ2-3, with D maybe TRBD2 (7 bases). CDR1 MDHEN and CDR2 SYDVKM come from the germline V gene. With 6 bases removed from V and 2 bases from J, the gap between germline ends came to 15 bases. The CDR3 spans 15 residues. This CDR3 reads CASSRRGGPTDTQYF. The CDR3 region has the DNA TGTGCCAGCAGCAGAAGGGGGGGGCCCACAGATACGCAGTATTTT.

This chain uses TRBV4-1 with TRBJ2-2; D unclear. The CDR3 loop spans 15 amino acids. The V gene lost 0 bases and the J gene lost 6 bases, with 11 bases spanning the gap. Germline V gives CDR1 MGHRA, CDR2 YSYEKL. DNA for the CDR3: TGCGCCAGCAGCCAAGAAGTTTCGGTTGCCGGGGAGCTGTTTTTT. This encodes CASSQEVSVAGELFF.

This chain connects TRBV7-3 to TRBJ2-5; no firm D call. The CDR3 has 13 residues. Germline V gives CDR1 SGHTA, CDR2 FQGTGA. Trimming removed 1 base from V and 1 base from J, with 4 bases in between. The CDR3 DNA is TGTGCCAGCAGCTTAAACAGCCAAGAGACCCAGTACTTC. This encodes CASSLNSQETQYF.

The V gene is TRBV20-1, the J gene TRBJ2-2; no firm D call. The V gene lost 3 bases and the J gene lost 0 bases, with 11 bases spanning the gap. Germline CDR1 DFQATT, CDR2 SNEGSKA (reference sequence). The CDR3 is 15 residues long. CDR3 DNA sequence: TGCAGTGCTAGTCCGGGTCTAGCGAACACCGGGGAGCTGTTTTTT. This sequence encodes CSASPGLANTGELFF.

V and J are TRBV5-6 and TRBJ2-7; TRBD1 matches 8 bases. The germline CDR1 and CDR2 sequences are SGHDT and YYEEEE. The V gene end was trimmed by 1 base and the J gene end by 5 bases; junction bases not matched to a gene: 11. This CDR3 is built from 16 residues. Here the CDR3 DNA reads TGTGCCAGCAGCTTGTTTGCCAGGGGGCTATTGGACGAGCAGTACTTC. Protein product: CASSLFARGLLDEQYF.

CDR3 sequence (DNA): TGTGCCAGCAGACAGTACGCTGAAGCTTTCTTT. Encoded protein: CASRQYAEAFF. The V and J genes are TRBV12-3 or TRBV12-4 and TRBJ1-1; D is undetermined. The CDR3 extends over 11 amino acids. With 6 bases removed from V and 6 bases from J, the gap between germline ends came to 8 bases.

This clone has only a few counts. The V and J genes are TRBV2 and TRBJ2-1, with D possibly matching TRBD1 (5 bases). The CDR3 loop spans 15 amino acids. With 10 bases removed from V and 5 bases from J, the gap between germline ends came to 21 bases. Germline-derived CDR1 and CDR2 are SNHLY and FYNNEI. The CDR3 loop is CATSRSGLFNNEQFF. CDR3 sequence (DNA): TGTGCCACCTCGAGGTCAGGGCTTTTTAACAATGAGCAGTTCTTC.